The 12 T cell receptor beta chains in this list originate from one sample, sequenced in a study of vaccination effects on CD4 cells after COVID-19. No antigens are known for them. Antigen-specific CD4+ T cells were expanded with viral peptide pools in the ViraFEST assay before sequencing. Investigators separated out CD4+ T cells once more than nine days of culture had passed. Nucleocapsid antibodies stayed negative before and after vaccination, showing no earlier SARS-CoV-2 infection. TCRdb's table, derived via immunoSEQ multiplex PCR, lists solely in-frame clones and lacks some. This table holds approximately 44,000 clones, 77% found once. The source was CD4+ T cells from PBMCs cultured with HCoV-NL63 spike peptides, collected before COVID-19 vaccination. Receptors were obtained from a human donor who received a COVID-19 vaccine.

In its sample, this clone was seen a few times. This chain links TRBV5-1 with TRBJ1-1, with 7 positions matching TRBD1. J was trimmed by 2 bases and V by 4 bases; bases with no gene match: 11. CDR1 and CDR2 from the germline V gene are SGHRS and YFSETQ. This CDR3 region has 16 residues. The CDR3: CASSLPTGSGNTEAFF. In DNA form, the CDR3 reads TGCGCCAGCAGCCTCCCGACAGGGAGTGGAAACACTGAAGCTTTCTTT.

The rearrangement joins TRBV6-5 to TRBJ2-7, with TRBD2 identical over 12 bases. From germline, CDR1 is MNHEY and CDR2 SVGAGI. The CDR3 totals 15 residues. The trim removed 6 bases at V and 1 base at J, leaving 4 bases unmatched. CDR3 region: CASRPGLAGSYEQYV. CDR3 in DNA: TGTGCCAGCAGACCCGGACTAGCGGGGTCCTACGAGCAGTACGTC.

The chain has TRBV18 and TRBJ2-5, with a tentative D call TRBD2 (5 bases). The germline CDR1 and CDR2 sequences are KGHSH and LQKENI. V lost 2 bases and J 1 base, leaving 8 bases between the germline ends. The CDR3 spans 14 residues. This CDR3 reads CASSPGLAQETQYF. Written as DNA, the CDR3 is TGTGCCAGCTCACCAGGGCTAGCCCAAGAGACCCAGTACTTC.

The J gene is TRBJ2-1, the V gene TRBV7-2; 13 bases map to TRBD2. The length of the CDR3 is 17 residues. J lost 10 bases, V lost 5 bases, and 14 bases had no gene match. CDR1 SGHTA and CDR2 FQGNSA come from the germline V gene. The CDR3 sequence: CASSPMGGLAGSREQFF. CDR3 in DNA: TGTGCCAGCAGCCCGATGGGGGGACTAGCGGGGTCTCGGGAGCAGTTCTTC.

This clone was detected a few times. The chain recombines TRBV3-1 (or the pseudogene TRBV3-2) with TRBJ1-2; no clear D gene. The germline CDR1 and CDR2 sequences are LGHDT and YNNKEL (reference sequence). Trimming pared 1 base from V and 7 bases from J, leaving 7 bases between. The CDR3 contains 12 residues. In nucleotides, the CDR3 is TGTGCCAGCAGCCAAGTTGGGGTTGGCTACACCTTC. This sequence encodes CASSQVGVGYTF.

The chain employs TRBV18 and TRBJ2-5; D possibly corresponds to TRBD2 (6 bases). The CDR3 runs 17 residues. The germline V and J ends were trimmed by 6 bases and 1 base, with 21 bases remaining between them. Germline V gene lookup returns CDR1 KGHSH and CDR2 LQKENI. CDR3 sequence: CASSSTRGEEGQETQYF. In DNA form, the CDR3 reads TGTGCCAGCTCCTCAACGAGAGGGGAGGAGGGCCAAGAGACCCAGTACTTC. The full variable domain, in which reference TRBV18 and TRBJ2-5 provide the parts outside the CDR3, is NAGVMQNPRHLVRRRGQEARLRCSPMKGHSHVYWYRQLPEEGLKFMVYLQKENIIDESGMPKERFSAEFPKEGPSILRIQQVVRGDSAAYFCASSSTRGEEGQETQYFGPGTRLLVL.

J is TRBJ2-5 and V is TRBV6-2 or TRBV6-3, with 11 bases that match TRBD1. This CDR3 is built from 14 residues. Germline V gene data show CDR1 as MNHEY and CDR2 as SVGEGT. J was trimmed by 4 bases and V by 6 bases; bases with no gene match: 4. CDR3 nucleotides: TGTGCCAGCAGCCGGACAGGGGGCTTAGAGACCCAGTACTTC. It is translated as CASSRTGGLETQYF.

The chain couples TRBV11-3 to TRBJ2-5; D gene unclear. CDR1 is SGHNT and CDR2 is YENEEA in the germline V gene. V was clipped by 4 bases and J by 2 bases, with 14 bases between them. The CDR3 totals 15 residues. The CDR3: CASSYGGERQETQYF. DNA of the CDR3: TGTGCCAGCAGCTATGGCGGAGAGCGACAAGAGACCCAGTACTTC.

This clone is a singleton in its sample. The chain recombines TRBV5-1 with TRBJ2-3; D unclear. V lost 0 bases and J lost 4, with 15 bases in between. The CDR3 sequence is 16 residues long. The germline gives CDR1 SGHRS, CDR2 YFSETQ. The DNA for the CDR3 is TGCGCCAGCAGCTTGGGTTACAGCCTAGGCCCAGATACGCAGTATTTT. Encoded protein: CASSLGYSLGPDTQYF.

The chain recombines TRBV7-2 with TRBJ2-3; D uncertain. Trimming removed 2 bases from V and 0 bases from J, with 3 bases in between. The length of the CDR3 is 13 residues. CDR1 SGHTA and CDR2 FQGNSA come from the germline V gene. The CDR3 protein is CASSLPSTDTQYF. The DNA for the CDR3 is TGTGCCAGCAGCTTACCTAGCACAGATACGCAGTATTTT.

The V and J genes are TRBV24-1 and TRBJ2-5, with D hard to call. V was pared by 4 bases and J by 2 bases, with 7 bases between. The CDR3 has 13 amino acids. The germline V gene encodes CDR1 KGHDR and CDR2 SFDVKD. CDR3 in DNA: TGTGCCACCAGTGAGTGGGGACAAGAGACCCAGTACTTC. Protein product: CATSEWGQETQYF.

The rearrangement joins TRBV7-2 to TRBJ2-2; tentatively, D is TRBD1 (6 bases). V lost 5 bases and J lost 2, with 15 bases in between. The CDR3 has 16 residues. Looked up from germline, CDR1 is SGHTA and CDR2 is FQGNSA. The DNA for the CDR3 is TGTGCCAGCAGCGGCCTGCAGGGGTTTAACACCGGGGAGCTGTTTTTT. Protein product: CASSGLQGFNTGELFF.